The following is a T cell receptor (beta chain) sequence with its context. The data belong to a study of T cells expressing NK-cell markers. The overall study: Eight donors were sequenced, seven testing HCMV-seropositive and one testing seronegative.

The CDR3 sequence is 12 residues long. The V gene's germline CDR1 is MNHEY and CDR2 SVGEGT. With the 5' RACE reads reprocessed, TCRdb shows one record per CDR3 protein and no DNA. Its table records 550,000 to 600,000 distinct CDR3 sequences. The sequencing input was blood T cells: a sorted CD56 or NKG2C T cell subset, CD4+ or CD8+ T cells, or bulk PBMC T cells (not recorded which). This TCR was sampled from a man aged 18-30 years in good health. The chain employs TRBV6-2 or TRBV6-3 and TRBJ1-1. This CDR3 reads CASSYSETEAFF.